A single sample is the source of the 30 T cell receptor beta chains below, sequenced in a study of blood T cell repertoires in COVID-19. The method was immunoSEQ multiplex PCR; TCRdb's version includes in-frame clones alone and lacks a portion of them. The table records some 170,000 clones, over 80% of them present only once. The sample taken for sequencing was peripheral blood. These receptors originate from a woman aged 55-69 years who had recovered from COVID-19.

The chain is built from TRBV19 and TRBJ1-2; D perhaps matches TRBD1 (6 bases). The CDR3 is 14 residues long. With 6 bases removed from V and 5 bases from J, the gap between germline ends came to 16 bases. From germline, CDR1 is LNHDA and CDR2 SQIVND (reference sequence). This CDR3 reads CASSISDRKYGYTF. The CDR3, as DNA: TGTGCCAGTAGCATCTCGGACAGAAAGTATGGCTACACCTTC.

This clone was seen only a few times. V and J are TRBV10-1 and TRBJ2-3; 9 bases align to TRBD2. V lost 0 bases, J lost 6 bases, and 10 bases stayed unmatched. The germline CDR1 and CDR2 sequences are WNHNN and SYGVQD (reference sequence). The CDR3 covers 17 residues. The chain's CDR3 is CASSESPSGAPGDTQYF. CDR3 sequence (DNA): TGCGCCAGCAGTGAGTCCCCTAGCGGGGCACCGGGTGATACGCAGTATTTT.

The chain carries TRBV24-1 and TRBJ2-5, with TRBD1 identical over 9 bases. Trimming took 4 bases from V and 4 from J; bases not matched to a gene: 3. CDR3 size: 14 residues. Germline CDR1 reads KGHDR; CDR2 reads SFDVKD. The CDR3 reads CATSEPDRGETQYF. The CDR3 region has the DNA TGTGCCACCAGTGAACCGGACAGGGGAGAGACCCAGTACTTC.

The V gene is TRBV28, the J gene TRBJ1-4; unclear D gene. The germline CDR1 and CDR2 sequences are MDHEN and SYDVKM. V shed 1 base and J shed 4 bases, with 10 bases lying between them. The CDR3 spans 15 residues. CDR3 sequence reads: CASSLSPTRNEKLFF. For the CDR3, the DNA is TGTGCCAGCAGTTTATCCCCCACGCGTAATGAAAAACTGTTTTTT.

The rearrangement joins TRBV5-1 to TRBJ2-4, with TRBD1 matching 7 bases. With 9 bases clipped from V and 0 bases from J, the junction kept 18 bases outside the gene matches. Per germline, CDR1 SGHRS and CDR2 YFSETQ. CDR3 length: 18 residues. CDR3 loop: CANIGDGRGRLAKNIQYF. DNA for the CDR3: TGCGCCAATATCGGTGATGGTAGGGGGCGTCTAGCCAAAAACATTCAGTACTTC.

The V call is TRBV5-1, the J call TRBJ2-2; tentatively, D is TRBD2 (7 bases). CDR3 length: 16 amino acids. The germline CDR1 and CDR2 sequences are SGHRS and YFSETQ. Trimming cost V 0 bases and J 0 bases, with 9 bases left between them. The CDR3 spells CASSLVRGPNTGELFF. The DNA for the CDR3 is TGCGCCAGCAGCTTGGTGCGGGGGCCGAACACCGGGGAGCTGTTTTTT.

The chain is built from TRBV4-1 and TRBJ2-3; 7 bases fit TRBD2. V lost 0 bases and J lost 4; bases outside the gene matches: 4. CDR3 size: 15 residues. The germline V gene encodes CDR1 MGHRA and CDR2 YSYEKL. In DNA form, the CDR3 reads TGCGCCAGCAGCCAAGAATCTAGCGGTTCAGATACGCAGTATTTT. As protein: CASSQESSGSDTQYF.

This sequence joins TRBV6-4 and TRBJ2-3, with D possibly matching TRBD2 (5 bases). Germline V gives CDR1 MRHNA, CDR2 SNTAGT. The ends were cut back, 4 bases at V and 3 bases at J, with 11 bases in the middle. CDR3 length equals 14 residues. In nucleotides, the CDR3 is TGTGCCAGCAGTGGCGGACTGGAAACAGATACGCAGTATTTT. The encoded protein is CASSGGLETDTQYF.

The chain recombines TRBV7-2 with TRBJ2-7; D is ambiguous. CDR1 is SGHTA and CDR2 is FQGNSA in the germline V gene. The CDR3 extends over 14 amino acids. V lost 7 bases to trimming and J lost 0 bases, with 13 bases between them. In DNA, the CDR3 is TGTGCCAGCATCCCTACGGTAATCTCCTACGAGCAGTACTTC. Its protein product is CASIPTVISYEQYF. The whole variable domain, filled in from reference TRBV7-2 and TRBJ2-7, reads GAGVSQSPSNKVTEKGKDVELRCDPISGHTALYWYRQSLGQGLEFLIYFQGNSAPDKSGLPSDRFSAERTGGSVSTLTIQRTQQEDSAVYLCASIPTVISYEQYFGPGTRLTVT.

The chain is built from TRBV30 and TRBJ1-5, with unresolved D. From germline, CDR1 is GTSNPN and CDR2 SVGIG (reference sequence). Between the trimmed V and J ends, which lost 3 bases and 0 bases, there was a span of 6 bases. This CDR3 is built from 13 residues. CDR3 loop: CAWSPNSNQPQHF. CDR3 DNA: TGTGCCTGGAGCCCCAATAGCAATCAGCCCCAGCATTTT. Supplemented by reference TRBV30 and TRBJ1-5, the full variable domain reads SQTIHQWPATLVQPVGSPLSLECTVEGTSNPNLYWYRQAAGRGLQLLFYSVGIGQISSEVPQNLSASRPQDRQFILSSKKLLLSDSGFYLCAWSPNSNQPQHFGDGTRLSIL.

The chain joins TRBV7-8 to TRBJ1-3, with D possibly matching TRBD1 (6 bases). Per the germline V gene, CDR1 is SGHVS and CDR2 is FQNEAQ. The length of the CDR3 is 15 residues. The V gene lost 3 bases and the J gene lost 2 bases, with 11 bases spanning the gap. DNA for the CDR3: TGTGCCAGCAGCTTCGACGGGACACCTGGAAACACCATATATTTT. It encodes CASSFDGTPGNTIYF.

The chain recombines TRBV27 with TRBJ1-2; possible D gene TRBD1, 6 bases. Germline V CDR1 and CDR2: MNHEY, SMNVEV (reference sequence). CDR3 length equals 19 residues. V was trimmed by 3 bases and J by 4 bases, leaving 27 bases between them. The CDR3: CASSLVGLGQGKEGYGYTF. As DNA, the CDR3 is TGTGCCAGCAGTTTGGTGGGTTTAGGGCAGGGGAAAGAGGGCTATGGCTACACCTTC.

The chain joins TRBV21-1 to TRBJ2-7; the table's D call, TRBD2, has no DNA check behind it. TRBV21-1 is marked as a pseudogene. The CDR3 is 15 residues long. In DNA, the CDR3 is TGTGCCAGCAGCAAATTCGACTTCGCCTTATGGGAGCAGTACTTC. Translating gives CASSKFDFALWEQYF.

The sample holds a few counts of this clone. This chain joins TRBV6-5 and TRBJ1-1; 7 bases match TRBD1. The germline V gene encodes CDR1 MNHEY and CDR2 SVGAGI. The CDR3 runs 15 residues. Germline trimming cut 6 bases from V and 0 bases from J; bases unmatched to any gene: 7. The CDR3 nucleotides read TGTGCCAGCAGCAAGGGACAGCTGATGAACACTGAAGCTTTCTTT. Protein product: CASSKGQLMNTEAFF.

J is TRBJ1-2 and V is TRBV29-1, with D possibly TRBD1 on 6 matching bases. V shed 1 base and J shed 6 bases, with 12 bases lying between them. CDR3 length equals 13 residues. Germline V gene data show CDR1 as SQVTM and CDR2 as ANQGSEA. CDR3 sequence reads: CSVEAAGADGYTF. CDR3 in DNA: TGCAGCGTTGAAGCGGCGGGGGCGGATGGCTACACCTTC.

The genes are TRBV15 and TRBJ1-1; no clear D gene. Looked up from germline, CDR1 is LNHNV and CDR2 is YYDKDF (reference sequence). The CDR3 spans 13 residues. Trimming cost V 1 base and J 4 bases, with 7 bases left between them. The CDR3: CATSRVGGTEAFF. In DNA form, the CDR3 reads TGTGCCACCAGCAGAGTAGGCGGCACTGAAGCTTTCTTT.

This clone was counted a few times. V is TRBV5-1 and J is TRBJ2-7; a possible D gene is TRBD1 (7 bases). Germline CDR1 is SGHRS and CDR2 is YFSETQ. V was shortened by 4 bases and J by 3 bases, with 17 bases between the two germline ends. CDR3 length: 15 residues. CDR3 sequence: CASSTQGTAGYEQYF. The CDR3 nucleotides are TGCGCCAGCAGCACCCAGGGGACAGCGGGCTACGAGCAGTACTTC.

The chain has TRBV27 and TRBJ2-2, with 7 bases fitting TRBD1. The CDR3 length is 14 residues. The germline gives CDR1 MNHEY, CDR2 SMNVEV (reference sequence). Losses at the gene ends were 8 bases for V and 2 bases for J; bases not matched to a gene: 5. The DNA for the CDR3 is TGTGCCAGCCCCTGGACAGGAAACACCGGGGAGCTGTTTTTT. Protein: CASPWTGNTGELFF.

The chain links TRBV2 to TRBJ2-3; D unclear. CDR3 length: 14 amino acids. Germline V gives CDR1 SNHLY, CDR2 FYNNEI. Trimming took 2 bases from V and 0 from J, leaving 6 bases between them. The CDR3 region has the DNA TGTGCCAGCAGTGAACTACTAAGCACAGATACGCAGTATTTT. This translates into CASSELLSTDTQYF.

The chain has TRBV6-5 and TRBJ1-1, with 9 bases fitting TRBD1. J was trimmed by 4 bases and V by 6 bases; bases with no gene match: 9. The germline gives CDR1 MNHEY, CDR2 SVGAGI. The CDR3 is 15 amino acids. In DNA, the CDR3 is TGTGCCAGCAGCCCCGGGACAGGGAGTCGCACTGAAGCTTTCTTT. Residues: CASSPGTGSRTEAFF.

This chain links TRBV28 with TRBJ1-2; tentative D call: TRBD1 (6 bases). CDR3 length equals 16 residues. Germline CDR1 is MDHEN and CDR2 is SYDVKM. Trimming cost V 5 bases and J 7 bases, with 23 bases left between them. The CDR3 sequence: CASSPPTTGPLGGYTF. Written as DNA, the CDR3 is TGTGCCAGCAGTCCACCTACCACAGGGCCTTTGGGTGGCTACACCTTC.

This chain uses TRBV6-5 with TRBJ1-1, with D unclear. V lost 0 bases and J 8 bases, leaving 7 bases between the germline ends. This CDR3 spans 12 amino acids. The germline CDR1 and CDR2 sequences are MNHEY and SVGAGI. CDR3 residues: CASSYSGREAFF. Here the CDR3 DNA reads TGTGCCAGCAGTTACTCCGGCAGGGAAGCTTTCTTT.

The CDR3 DNA follows: TGTGCCAGCAGCGCGGGACTAGCGGGGGCCTCGAACACCGGGGAGCTGTTTTTT. Its translation: CASSAGLAGASNTGELFF. The chain couples TRBV9 to TRBJ2-2; TRBD2 matches at 14 bases. Germline V gene data show CDR1 as SGDLS and CDR2 as YYNGEE. The length of the CDR3 is 18 residues. V gave up 3 bases and J gave up 0 bases; unmatched junction bases: 4.

A single count supports this clone. V and J are TRBV2 and TRBJ2-6; TRBD1 matches at 7 bases. V trimming: 0 bases; J trimming: 8 bases; junction bases outside the gene matches: 7. Germline V gene sequence: CDR1 SNHLY, CDR2 FYNNEI. The CDR3 covers 16 residues. The CDR3 protein is CASSEAPGGISNVLTF. CDR3 in DNA: TGTGCCAGCAGTGAAGCGCCAGGGGGTATTTCCAACGTCCTGACTTTC. Full variable domain (outside the CDR3, taken from reference TRBV2 and TRBJ2-6): EPEVTQTPSHQVTQMGQEVILRCVPISNHLYFYWYRQILGQKVEFLVSFYNNEISEKSEIFDDQFSVERPDGSNFTLKIRSTKLEDSAMYFCASSEAPGGISNVLTFGAGSRLTVL.

V gene TRBV6-6 combines with J gene TRBJ2-1, with D possibly being TRBD1 (5 bases). Trimming stripped 0 bases from V and 3 bases from J, with 12 bases between. CDR3 length equals 16 residues. Per germline, CDR1 MNHNY and CDR2 SVGAGI (reference sequence). The DNA for the CDR3 is TGTGCCAGCAGTTACTCGAGGCAGGGAATCTACAATGAGCAGTTCTTC. It translates to CASSYSRQGIYNEQFF.

This clone appeared once. This rearrangement joins TRBV10-2 to TRBJ1-6; no definite D call. The V gene lost 2 bases and the J gene lost 10 bases, with 9 bases spanning the gap. Germline lookup yields CDR1 WSHSY and CDR2 SAAADI. This CDR3 is built from 13 residues. This CDR3 reads CASSERGNSPLHF. CDR3 nucleotides: TGCGCCAGCAGTGAGCGAGGGAACTCACCCCTCCACTTT.

V is TRBV3-1 (or the pseudogene TRBV3-2) and J is TRBJ2-1, with 14 nucleotides matching TRBD2. After removal of 4 bases from V and 7 bases from J, the junction contained 3 bases not matched to a gene. Germline CDR1 and CDR2: LGHDT and YNNKEL (reference sequence). The CDR3 totals 15 residues. Written as DNA, the CDR3 is TGTGCCAGCAGCCGCCGGACTAGCGGGGGGAATGAGCAGTTCTTC. Protein: CASSRRTSGGNEQFF.

This chain links TRBV5-6 with TRBJ1-2; D is undetermined. The CDR3 is 15 amino acids. Germline lookup yields CDR1 SGHDT and CDR2 YYEEEE. The V gene lost 1 base and the J gene lost 2 bases, with 12 bases spanning the gap. The CDR3 coding sequence is TGTGCCAGCAGCTTGCAGGAGGGATGGAACTATGGCTACACCTTC. Translating it yields CASSLQEGWNYGYTF.

The chain recombines TRBV11-1 with TRBJ2-3; D gene uncertain. The CDR3 has 13 amino acids. Germline V gives CDR1 SGHAT, CDR2 FQDESV (reference sequence). V lost 4 bases and J 3 bases, leaving 8 bases between the germline ends. The CDR3 loop reads CASSSSQTDTQYF. CDR3 sequence (DNA): TGTGCCAGCAGCTCATCCCAAACAGATACGCAGTATTTT. The full variable domain, in which reference TRBV11-1 and TRBJ2-3 provide the parts outside the CDR3, is EAEVAQSPRYKITEKSQAVAFWCDPISGHATLYWYRQILGQGPELLVQFQDESVVDDSQLPKDRFSAERLKGVDSTLKIQPAELGDSAMYLCASSSSQTDTQYFGPGTRLTVL.

CDR3 region: CASSSGVGTDTQYF. CDR3 bases: TGTGCCAGCAGTAGCGGGGTTGGCACAGATACGCAGTATTTT. The chain couples TRBV6-6 to TRBJ2-3; 7 bases agree with TRBD2. CDR3 length: 14 amino acids. With V trimmed by 5 bases and J by 1 base, 3 bases remained unmatched. CDR1 is MNHNY and CDR2 is SVGAGI in the germline V gene (reference sequence).